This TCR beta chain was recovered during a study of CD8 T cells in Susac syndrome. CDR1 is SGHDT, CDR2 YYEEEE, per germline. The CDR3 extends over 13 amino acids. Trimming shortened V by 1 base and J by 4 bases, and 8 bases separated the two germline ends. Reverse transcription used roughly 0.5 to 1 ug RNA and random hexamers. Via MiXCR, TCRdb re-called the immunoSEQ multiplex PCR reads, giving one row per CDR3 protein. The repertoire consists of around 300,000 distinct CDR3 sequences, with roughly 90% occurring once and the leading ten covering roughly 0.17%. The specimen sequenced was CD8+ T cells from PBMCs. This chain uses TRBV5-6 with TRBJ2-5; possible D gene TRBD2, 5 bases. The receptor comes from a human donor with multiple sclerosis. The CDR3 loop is CASSLLEGETQYF. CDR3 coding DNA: TGTGCCAGCAGCTTGCTCGAGGGAGAGACCCAGTACTTC. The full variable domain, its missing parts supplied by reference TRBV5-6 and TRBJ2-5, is DAGVTQSPTHLIKTRGQQVTLRCSPKSGHDTVSWYQQALGQGPQFIFQYYEEEERQRGNFPDRFSGHQFPNYSSELNVNALLLGDSALYLCASSLLEGETQYFGPGTRLLVL.